Listed here are 4 T cell receptor beta chains from one sample, sequenced in a study of radiotherapy plus CTLA-4 blockade in lung cancer. Using immunoSEQ multiplex PCR, the repertoire was profiled, and TCRdb retains in-frame clones only, with some absent. Of 45,000 to 60,000 clones in the sample, around 86% were seen once. The source material was peripheral blood, sampled from a patient treated with radiotherapy plus ipilimumab. These receptors came from a human donor with non-small cell lung cancer who had stable disease on radiotherapy plus ipilimumab.

This clone showed up just a few times. The rearrangement uses TRBV30 and TRBJ1-3; D not resolved. CDR1 is GTSNPN and CDR2 is SVGIG in the germline V gene (reference sequence). The CDR3 loop spans 14 amino acids. V was pared by 0 bases and J by 4 bases, with 10 bases between. CDR3 loop: CAWSVNSFGNTIYF. CDR3 DNA: TGTGCCTGGAGTGTAAACAGCTTCGGAAACACCATATATTTT. The full variable domain, rest sourced from reference TRBV30 and TRBJ1-3, is SQTIHQWPATLVQPVGSPLSLECTVEGTSNPNLYWYRQAAGRGLQLLFYSVGIGQISSEVPQNLSASRPQDRQFILSSKKLLLSDSGFYLCAWSVNSFGNTIYFGEGSWLTVV.

DNA of the CDR3: TGTGCCAGCAGCTTAACGACATTGGGCTACAATGAGCAGTTCTTC. Its translation is CASSLTTLGYNEQFF. This rearrangement joins TRBV7-3 to TRBJ2-1; D not resolved. Trimming took 0 bases from V and 3 from J, leaving 9 bases between them. The CDR3 runs to 15 residues. Germline loops: CDR1 SGHTA, CDR2 FQGTGA.

The chain uses TRBV19 and TRBJ2-1; 8 bases are shared with TRBD1. CDR3 length: 17 amino acids. J was trimmed by 4 bases and V by 3 bases; bases with no gene match: 11. Germline lookup yields CDR1 LNHDA and CDR2 SQIVND (reference sequence). DNA for the CDR3: TGTGCCAGTAGTATTGGATCGGGACAGGTCCCATACAATGAGCAGTTCTTC. The encoded protein is CASSIGSGQVPYNEQFF.

This clone was observed a few times. The chain combines TRBV6-5 with TRBJ1-2; tentative D call: TRBD1 (6 bases). In germline, CDR1 is MNHEY, CDR2 SVGAGI. Between the trimmed V and J ends, which lost 2 bases and 8 bases, there was a span of 12 bases. This CDR3 comprises 13 residues. The CDR3 reads CASSYHQGRGYTF. The CDR3 nucleotides read TGTGCCAGCAGTTACCATCAGGGGAGAGGCTACACCTTC.